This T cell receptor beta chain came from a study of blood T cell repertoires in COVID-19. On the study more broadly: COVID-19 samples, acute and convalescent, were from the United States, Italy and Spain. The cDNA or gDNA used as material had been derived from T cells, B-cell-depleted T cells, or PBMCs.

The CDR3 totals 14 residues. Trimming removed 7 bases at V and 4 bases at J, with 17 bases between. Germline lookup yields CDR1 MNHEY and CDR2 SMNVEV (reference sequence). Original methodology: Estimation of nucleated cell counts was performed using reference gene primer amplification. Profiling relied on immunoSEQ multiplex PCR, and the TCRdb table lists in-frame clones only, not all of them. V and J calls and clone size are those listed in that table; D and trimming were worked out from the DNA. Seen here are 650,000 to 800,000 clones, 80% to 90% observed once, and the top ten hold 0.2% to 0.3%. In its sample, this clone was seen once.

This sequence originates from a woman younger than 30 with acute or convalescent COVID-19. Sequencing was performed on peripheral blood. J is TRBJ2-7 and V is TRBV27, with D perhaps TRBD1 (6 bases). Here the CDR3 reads CASNARQGNYEQYF. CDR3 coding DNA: TGTGCCAGCAACGCCCGTCAGGGGAATTACGAGCAGTACTTC.